This TCR beta chain stems from a study of identical twins. Study conclusions and caveats: Zero-insertion results could be subject to partial confounding by invariant MAIT and iNKT cells. The study found weaker excess twin sharing in beta out-of-frame sequences.

The CDR3 totals 14 residues. Germline-derived CDR1 and CDR2 are KGHDR and SFDVKD. V dropped 3 bases and J dropped 6; count of bases not matched to a gene: 3. This clonotype was counted only a few times. Its matching antigen is unknown. TCRdb reprocessed the 5' RACE reads via MiXCR and lists one record per CDR3 protein. This repertoire shows under 1 million distinct CDR3 sequences, about 12% found once; its top ten account for about 1.6%. These data are also associated with another study on yellow fever vaccine responses in identical twins.

The origin of this receptor is a woman under 30 in good health. The chain couples TRBV24-1 to TRBJ2-1; TRBD2 agrees at 8 bases. Sequencing input: PBMCs. CDR3 in amino acids: CATSDSGRSNEQFF. The CDR3 DNA sequence: TGTGCCACCAGTGATAGCGGGAGATCCAATGAGCAGTTCTTC.